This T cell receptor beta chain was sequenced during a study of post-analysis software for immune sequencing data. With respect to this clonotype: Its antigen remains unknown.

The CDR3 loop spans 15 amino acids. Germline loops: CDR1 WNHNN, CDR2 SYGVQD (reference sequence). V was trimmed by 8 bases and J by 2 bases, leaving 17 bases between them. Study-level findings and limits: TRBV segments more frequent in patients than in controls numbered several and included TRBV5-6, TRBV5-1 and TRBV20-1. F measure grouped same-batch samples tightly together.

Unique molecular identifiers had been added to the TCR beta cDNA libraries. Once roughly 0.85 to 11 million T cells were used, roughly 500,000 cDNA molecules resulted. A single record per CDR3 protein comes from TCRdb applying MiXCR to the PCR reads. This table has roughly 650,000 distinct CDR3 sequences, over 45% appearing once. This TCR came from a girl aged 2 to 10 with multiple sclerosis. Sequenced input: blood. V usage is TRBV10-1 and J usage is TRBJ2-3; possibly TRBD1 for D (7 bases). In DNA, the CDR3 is TGCGCCAGCGGAGGGGGCTCGGGGAACACAGATACGCAGTATTTT. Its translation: CASGGGSGNTDTQYF.